This T cell receptor (beta chain) was found in a study of blood T cells in healthy people across ages. The use of a sample-barcoded 5' primer and a J-beta primer mix characterized a second PCR of roughly 7 to 11 cycles. TCRdb reprocessed the 5' RACE reads via MiXCR and lists one record per CDR3 protein. The data show more than 800,000 distinct CDR3 sequences, with more than 25% seen just once and around a sixth held by the top ten. The table lists this clonotype with many counts. The sequence was collected from an elderly woman in good health. The sample comprised blood.

The CDR3 DNA sequence: TGTGCCAGCAGCCTCAGACACCGAGGACGGTCCCTAAGCACAGATACGCAGTATTTT. As protein: CASSLRHRGRSLSTDTQYF. The rearrangement links TRBV7-9 to TRBJ2-3; no firm D call. Germline loops: CDR1 SEHNR, CDR2 FQNEAQ (reference sequence). Trimming took 5 bases from V and 0 from J, leaving 24 bases between them. The CDR3 is 19 amino acids.